These 23 T cell receptor beta chains share one sample of origin, sequenced in a study of T-cell memory formation after mild COVID-19 (dated by TCRdb to about 2021). The library was prepared using 5' RACE. TCRdb records Illumina NovaSeq 6000 as the sequencer. TCRdb handled the public reads itself, with Q25 trimming in fastp and clone calling in MiXCR, and kept productive beta chains. Rows are combined by CDR3 protein, so each entry shows the most common genes and DNA. In this sample the table shows roughly 620,000 distinct CDR3 sequences, about a sixth of which occur a single time. Approximately 12% of the sample belongs to the ten largest clones. Sequenced: PBMCs or a T cell subset sorted from them (not recorded which). These receptors were taken from an adult woman who had mild COVID-19 (a few samples of this study predate the infection). The sample titles of this study are shuffled in the database, so cell type and time point are left out; the donor was told from shared clones.

This rearrangement joins TRBV7-6 to TRBJ2-7; tentatively, D is TRBD2 (6 bases). Germline lookup yields CDR1 SGHVS and CDR2 FNYEAQ. V dropped 1 base and J dropped 5 bases, with 12 bases sitting between them. The CDR3 has 14 residues. DNA of the CDR3: TGTGCCAGCAGCTTAGGGGGGGAGGAAGACGAGCAGTACTTC. It encodes CASSLGGEEDEQYF.

This clonotype came up a few times. V and J are TRBV12-5 and TRBJ2-5; D perhaps matches TRBD1 (5 bases). CDR3 size: 15 residues. The V gene lost 2 bases and the J gene lost 3 bases, with 13 bases spanning the gap. Germline CDR1 is LGHNT and CDR2 is FRNRAP. In DNA form, the CDR3 reads TGTGCTAGTGGTTTGTCACAAGGGGTAGAAGAGACCCAGTACTTC. Protein: CASGLSQGVEETQYF.

Many counts were recorded for this clonotype. At one end, the junction sequence differs from germline, possibly due to a read error. The chain uses TRBV7-2 and TRBJ2-3; TRBD2 matches 11 bases. The CDR3 is 15 amino acids. Germline V lookup: CDR1 SGHTA, CDR2 FQGNSA. This CDR3 reads CASSTTSGSIDTQYF. The DNA for the CDR3 is TGTGCCAGCAGTACCACTAGCGGGAGCATAGATACGCAGTATTTT.

This chain uses TRBV12-3 or TRBV12-4 with TRBJ2-5; the match to TRBD2 covers 15 bases. The CDR3 is made up of 20 amino acids. V shed 3 bases and J 1 base; nucleotides not matched to a gene: 12. The CDR3 DNA reads TGTGCCAGCAGTTTCTGGGGACTAGCGGGAGGACCAATCCTCCAAGAGACCCAGTACTTC. Encoded protein: CASSFWGLAGGPILQETQYF.

This clonotype was seen more than once but under ten times. This chain uses TRBV9 with TRBJ2-3, with 7 nucleotides matching TRBD2. V trimming: 4 bases; J trimming: 2 bases; junction bases outside the gene matches: 7. In germline, CDR1 is SGDLS, CDR2 YYNGEE. The CDR3 sequence is 15 residues long. The CDR3 is CASSIGRKHTDTQYF. DNA for the CDR3: TGTGCCAGCAGCATCGGGAGGAAACACACAGATACGCAGTATTTT.

The chain is built from TRBV19 and TRBJ1-1; 9 nucleotides match TRBD1. With 4 bases clipped from V and 3 bases from J, the junction kept 12 bases outside the gene matches. CDR1 LNHDA and CDR2 SQIVND come from the germline V gene (reference sequence). CDR3 length equals 17 residues. CDR3: CASSTGTGRRRDTEAFF. CDR3 bases: TGTGCCAGTAGTACCGGGACAGGGAGACGAAGGGACACTGAAGCTTTCTTT.

This clonotype has ten or more counts. The chain has TRBV20-1 and TRBJ2-3; 8 bases agree with TRBD1. Germline V CDR1 and CDR2: DFQATT, SNEGSKA (reference sequence). The CDR3 is made up of 14 amino acids. V shed 5 bases, J shed 0 bases, and the junction held 4 bases outside the gene matches. The CDR3 loop reads CSASGTGSTDTQYF. CDR3 nucleotide sequence: TGCAGTGCTTCCGGGACAGGAAGCACAGATACGCAGTATTTT.

This sequence joins TRBV29-1 and TRBJ2-2, with TRBD2 as a possible D gene (5 bases). Trimming stripped 6 bases from V and 5 bases from J, with 10 bases between. This CDR3 comprises 12 residues. From germline, CDR1 is SQVTM and CDR2 ANQGSEA. This chain's CDR3 is CSVRRGTGELFF. The DNA for the CDR3 is TGCAGCGTCCGGAGAGGGACCGGGGAGCTGTTTTTT.

The gene calls are TRBV2 and TRBJ1-5; D might be TRBD1 (5 bases). CDR1 is SNHLY, CDR2 FYNNEI, per germline. V was clipped by 6 bases and J by 0 bases, with 12 bases between them. This CDR3 is 15 amino acids long. This chain's CDR3 is CASSEQGISNQPQHF. The CDR3 DNA reads TGTGCCAGCAGCGAGCAGGGAATTAGCAATCAGCCCCAGCATTTT.

J is TRBJ1-5 and V is TRBV20-1, with TRBD1 matching over 8 bases. The J segment lost 3 bases and the V segment lost 0 bases, leaving 4 bases of the junction unmatched. The CDR3 covers 15 residues. CDR1 and CDR2 from the germline V gene are DFQATT and SNEGSKA (reference sequence). CDR3: CSARDRDRLNQPQHF. The CDR3 nucleotides are TGCAGTGCTAGAGACCGGGACAGGCTCAATCAGCCCCAGCATTTT.

This clonotype was counted only a few times. The V call is TRBV6-6, the J call TRBJ2-7; 8 bases are a match to TRBD1. V shed 0 bases and J 5 bases; nucleotides not matched to a gene: 3. The CDR3 consists of 14 residues. Germline values: CDR1 MNHNY, CDR2 SVGAGI (reference sequence). CDR3 region: CASSYSPGGDEQYF. The CDR3 region has the DNA TGTGCCAGCAGTTACTCTCCAGGGGGCGACGAGCAGTACTTC.

Only a few counts were recorded for this clonotype. The CDR3 bases are TGCAGTGCTAGACCGCTACCGGGACAGGGTGGGGAGACCCAGTACTTC. Translated, it gives CSARPLPGQGGETQYF. This chain links TRBV20-1 with TRBJ2-5; TRBD1 matches at 9 bases. Germline V gives CDR1 DFQATT, CDR2 SNEGSKA (reference sequence). The CDR3 has 16 residues. V lost 2 bases and J lost 5; bases outside the gene matches: 12.

This clonotype was found a few times. The genes are TRBV10-3 and TRBJ1-2; D unresolved. Germline V gene data show CDR1 as ENHRY and CDR2 as SYGVKD. The CDR3 is 16 amino acids. V was pared by 3 bases and J by 12 bases, with 26 bases between. The CDR3 sequence: CAISDPGDPGYVANTF. CDR3 nucleotide sequence: TGTGCCATCAGTGATCCCGGAGACCCTGGCTATGTGGCTAACACCTTC.

The V gene is TRBV12-3 or TRBV12-4, the J gene TRBJ1-2; D unresolved. The CDR3 has 13 amino acids. V lost 6 bases and J 4 bases, leaving 12 bases between the germline ends. The CDR3 here is CASSLTTTYGYTF. The DNA for the CDR3 is TGTGCCAGCAGCCTAACAACAACCTATGGCTACACCTTC.

This clonotype was observed a few times. The chain recombines TRBV6-2 or TRBV6-3 with TRBJ2-1, with 12 bases that match TRBD1. The V gene end was trimmed by 5 bases and the J gene end by 8 bases; junction bases not matched to a gene: 7. This CDR3 comprises 15 residues. Germline V lookup: CDR1 MNHEY, CDR2 SVGEGT. CDR3 loop: CASSNRDRGQYEQFF. The CDR3 DNA reads TGTGCCAGCAGTAACCGGGACAGGGGGCAGTATGAGCAGTTCTTC.

This clonotype was counted a few times. V gene TRBV10-3 combines with J gene TRBJ2-7; D possibly corresponds to TRBD2 (6 bases). Germline CDR1 and CDR2: ENHRY and SYGVKD. The V gene lost 5 bases and the J gene lost 1 base, with 15 bases spanning the gap. The length of the CDR3 is 15 residues. This CDR3 reads CAISPSVAVSYEQYF. The CDR3 nucleotides are TGTGCCATCAGTCCTTCTGTAGCGGTATCCTACGAGCAGTACTTC.

This clonotype was counted a few times. The V gene is TRBV2, the J gene TRBJ2-2, with TRBD1 matching 7 bases. The CDR3 has 16 residues. The V and J ends lost 3 bases and 0 bases, in that order; junction bases with no gene match: 4. From germline, CDR1 is SNHLY and CDR2 FYNNEI. The CDR3 here is CASSDPTGTNTGELFF. The CDR3 DNA follows: TGTGCCAGCAGTGACCCGACAGGGACGAACACCGGGGAGCTGTTTTTT.

Only a few counts were recorded for this clonotype. The J gene is TRBJ2-4, the V gene TRBV12-3 or TRBV12-4; 8 bases are a match to TRBD2. V shed 6 bases and J 7 bases; nucleotides not matched to a gene: 5. This CDR3 comprises 13 residues. This chain's CDR3 is CASSGLARNIQYF. CDR3 coding DNA: TGTGCCAGCAGCGGACTAGCAAGGAACATTCAGTACTTC.

This clonotype was picked up many times. This chain uses TRBV24-1 with TRBJ2-3; 14 nucleotides align to TRBD2. V lost 4 bases to trimming and J lost 0 bases; unmatched junction nucleotides: 2. This CDR3 contains 17 residues. Germline-derived CDR1 and CDR2 are KGHDR and SFDVKD. CDR3 sequence (DNA): TGTGCCACCAGTGAACGGACTAGCGGGAGGAGCACAGATACGCAGTATTTT. Translation: CATSERTSGRSTDTQYF.

CDR3 sequence: CSVVTGVSLAGVYEQYF. The CDR3 nucleotides read TGCAGCGTAGTAACAGGGGTTTCACTAGCGGGAGTGTACGAGCAGTACTTC. The rearrangement joins TRBV29-1 to TRBJ2-7; 11 bases line up with TRBD2. The length of the CDR3 is 17 residues. V dropped 6 bases and J dropped 4; count of bases not matched to a gene: 17. Germline V gene sequence: CDR1 SQVTM, CDR2 ANQGSEA.

The chain carries TRBV19 and TRBJ2-3; 8 nucleotides line up with TRBD2. Germline loops: CDR1 LNHDA, CDR2 SQIVND (reference sequence). The CDR3 covers 15 residues. J lost 2 bases, V lost 5 bases, and 6 bases had no gene match. The CDR3 loop is CASSQGLGLTDTQYF. CDR3 sequence (DNA): TGTGCCAGTAGTCAGGGACTAGGCCTCACAGATACGCAGTATTTT.

The V and J genes are TRBV2 and TRBJ2-3; the D gene is possibly TRBD2 (6 bases). The CDR3 contains 15 residues. Trimming stripped 1 base from V and 0 bases from J, with 8 bases between. Germline V gives CDR1 SNHLY, CDR2 FYNNEI. CDR3 bases: TGTGCCAGCAGTGAAGTCGCGGGGAGCACAGATACGCAGTATTTT. This codes for CASSEVAGSTDTQYF. Full variable domain (outside the CDR3, taken from reference TRBV2 and TRBJ2-3): EPEVTQTPSHQVTQMGQEVILRCVPISNHLYFYWYRQILGQKVEFLVSFYNNEISEKSEIFDDQFSVERPDGSNFTLKIRSTKLEDSAMYFCASSEVAGSTDTQYFGPGTRLTVL.

The J gene is TRBJ1-2, the V gene TRBV9; D unresolved. The length of the CDR3 is 12 residues. V lost 0 bases and J 7 bases, leaving 7 bases between the germline ends. The germline CDR1 and CDR2 sequences are SGDLS and YYNGEE. The chain's CDR3 is CASSVEEGGYTF. CDR3 bases: TGTGCCAGCAGCGTAGAAGAGGGTGGCTACACCTTC.